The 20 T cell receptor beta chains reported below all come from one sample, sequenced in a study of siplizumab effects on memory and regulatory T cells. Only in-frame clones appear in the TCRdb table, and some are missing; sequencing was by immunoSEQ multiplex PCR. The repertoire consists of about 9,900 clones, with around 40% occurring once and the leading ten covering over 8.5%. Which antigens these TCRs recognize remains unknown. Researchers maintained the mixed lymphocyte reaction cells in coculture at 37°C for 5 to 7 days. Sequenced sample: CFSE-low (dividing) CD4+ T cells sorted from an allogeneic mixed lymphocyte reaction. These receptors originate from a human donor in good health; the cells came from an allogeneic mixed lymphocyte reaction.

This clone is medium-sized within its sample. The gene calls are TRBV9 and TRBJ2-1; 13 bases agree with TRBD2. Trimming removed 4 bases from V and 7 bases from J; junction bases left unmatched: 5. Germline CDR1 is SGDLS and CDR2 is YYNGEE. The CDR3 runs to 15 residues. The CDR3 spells CASSPTSGRANEQFF. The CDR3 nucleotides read TGTGCCAGCAGCCCAACTAGCGGGAGGGCGAATGAGCAGTTCTTC.

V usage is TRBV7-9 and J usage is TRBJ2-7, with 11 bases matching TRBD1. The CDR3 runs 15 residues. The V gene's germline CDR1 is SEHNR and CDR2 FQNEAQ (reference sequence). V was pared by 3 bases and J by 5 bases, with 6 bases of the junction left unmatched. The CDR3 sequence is CASSFRTGGLHEQYF. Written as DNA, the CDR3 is TGTGCCAGCAGCTTCCGGACAGGGGGCCTCCACGAGCAGTACTTC.

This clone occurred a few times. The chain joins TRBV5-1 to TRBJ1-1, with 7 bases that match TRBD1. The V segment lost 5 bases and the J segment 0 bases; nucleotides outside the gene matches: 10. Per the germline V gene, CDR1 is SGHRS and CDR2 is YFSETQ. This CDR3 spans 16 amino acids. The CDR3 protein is CASSHRTGPMNTEAFF. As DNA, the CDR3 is TGCGCCAGCAGTCACCGGACAGGACCTATGAACACTGAAGCTTTCTTT.

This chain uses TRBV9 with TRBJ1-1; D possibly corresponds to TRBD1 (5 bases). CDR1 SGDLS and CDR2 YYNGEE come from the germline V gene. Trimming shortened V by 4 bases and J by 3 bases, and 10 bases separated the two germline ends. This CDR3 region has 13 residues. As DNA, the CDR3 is TGTGCCAGCAGCTTCGGGGGGGACACTGAAGCTTTCTTT. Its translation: CASSFGGDTEAFF.

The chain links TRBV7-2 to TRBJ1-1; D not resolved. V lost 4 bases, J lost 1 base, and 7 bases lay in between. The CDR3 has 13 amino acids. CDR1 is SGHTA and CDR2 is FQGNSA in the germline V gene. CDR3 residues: CASSSGSNTEAFF. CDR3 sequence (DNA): TGTGCCAGCAGCTCTGGATCGAACACTGAAGCTTTCTTT.

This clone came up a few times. Here the CDR3 DNA reads TGTGCCAGCAGTTTACGAGACAGGTCGAATGCTTTCTTT. Translated: CASSLRDRSNAFF. The chain joins TRBV27 to TRBJ1-1; D may be TRBD1 (6 bases). CDR1 is MNHEY and CDR2 is SMNVEV in the germline V gene (reference sequence). Trimming pared 2 bases from V and 11 bases from J, leaving 15 bases between. The CDR3 contains 13 residues.

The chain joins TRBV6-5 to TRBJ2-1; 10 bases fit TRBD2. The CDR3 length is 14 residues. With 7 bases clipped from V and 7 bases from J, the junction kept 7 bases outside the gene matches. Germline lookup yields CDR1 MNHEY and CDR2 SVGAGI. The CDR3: CASTPPSGRNEQFF. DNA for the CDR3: TGTGCCAGCACCCCACCTAGCGGGAGAAATGAGCAGTTCTTC.

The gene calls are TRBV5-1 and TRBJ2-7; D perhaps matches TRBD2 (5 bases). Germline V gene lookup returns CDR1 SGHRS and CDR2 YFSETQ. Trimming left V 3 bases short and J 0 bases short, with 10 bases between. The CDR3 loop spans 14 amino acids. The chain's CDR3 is CASSSRGSSYEQYF. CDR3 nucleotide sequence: TGCGCCAGCAGCTCCCGTGGGAGCTCCTACGAGCAGTACTTC.

CDR3 in DNA: TGTGCCTGGACCCTAGCGGGAGCTGACGAGCAGTACTTC. This translates into CAWTLAGADEQYF. The chain is built from TRBV30 and TRBJ2-7, with 10 nucleotides matching TRBD2. This CDR3 contains 13 residues. Per germline, CDR1 GTSNPN and CDR2 SVGIG (reference sequence). J gave up 5 bases and V 4 bases, and 5 bases lay outside the gene matches.

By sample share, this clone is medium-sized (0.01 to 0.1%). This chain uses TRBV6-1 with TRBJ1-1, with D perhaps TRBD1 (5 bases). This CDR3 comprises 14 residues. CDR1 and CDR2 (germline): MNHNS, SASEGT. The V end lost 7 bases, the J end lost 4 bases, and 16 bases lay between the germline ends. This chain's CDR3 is CASISGPVGTEAFF. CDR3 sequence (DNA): TGTGCCAGCATATCAGGGCCGGTCGGCACTGAAGCTTTCTTT.

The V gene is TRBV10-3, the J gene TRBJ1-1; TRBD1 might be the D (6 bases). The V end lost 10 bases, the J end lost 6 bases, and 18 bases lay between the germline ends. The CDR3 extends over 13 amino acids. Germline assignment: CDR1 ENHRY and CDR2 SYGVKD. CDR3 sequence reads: CATSDSSSPEAFF. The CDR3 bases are TGTGCCACCTCGGACAGCTCATCCCCTGAAGCTTTCTTT.

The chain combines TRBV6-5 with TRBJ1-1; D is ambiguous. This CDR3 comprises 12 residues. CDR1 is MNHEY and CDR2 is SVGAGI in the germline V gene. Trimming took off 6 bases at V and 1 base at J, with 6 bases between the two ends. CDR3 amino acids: CASRRQNTEAFF. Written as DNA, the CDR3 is TGTGCCAGCAGGCGACAGAACACTGAAGCTTTCTTT.

The CDR3, as DNA: TGCGCCAGCAGCTGGGGTCCCAATGAAAAACTGTTTTTT. It specifies CASSWGPNEKLFF. This sequence joins TRBV5-1 and TRBJ1-4; D unclear. The CDR3 is 13 amino acids. The V and J ends lost 3 bases and 5 bases respectively, with 8 bases between them. CDR1 and CDR2 from the germline V gene are SGHRS and YFSETQ.

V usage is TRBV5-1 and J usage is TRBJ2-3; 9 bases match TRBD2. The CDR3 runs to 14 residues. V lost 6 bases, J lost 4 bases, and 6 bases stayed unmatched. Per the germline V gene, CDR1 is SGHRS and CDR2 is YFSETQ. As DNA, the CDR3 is TGCGCCAGCACCAGGACTAGCGCAGCAGATACGCAGTATTTT. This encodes CASTRTSAADTQYF.

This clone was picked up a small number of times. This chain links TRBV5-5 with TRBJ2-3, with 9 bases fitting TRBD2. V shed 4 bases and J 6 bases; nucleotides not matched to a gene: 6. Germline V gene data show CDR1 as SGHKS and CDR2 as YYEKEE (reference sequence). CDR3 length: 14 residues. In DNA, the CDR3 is TGTGCCAGCAGCCCCGGGACTAGCTGGGATACGCAGTATTTT. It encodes CASSPGTSWDTQYF.

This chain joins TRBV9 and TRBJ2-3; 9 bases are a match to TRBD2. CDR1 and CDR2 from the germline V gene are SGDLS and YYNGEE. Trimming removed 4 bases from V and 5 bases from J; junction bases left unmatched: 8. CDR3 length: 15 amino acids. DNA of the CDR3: TGTGCCAGCAGCAGTTGGGGACTAGCAGGAGATACGCAGTATTTT. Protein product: CASSSWGLAGDTQYF.

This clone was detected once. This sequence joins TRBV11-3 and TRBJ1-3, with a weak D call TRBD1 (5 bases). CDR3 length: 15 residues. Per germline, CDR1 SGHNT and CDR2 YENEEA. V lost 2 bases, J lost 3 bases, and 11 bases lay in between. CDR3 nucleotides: TGTGCCAGCAGCTTACAGGGAAGAATTGGAAACACCATATATTTT. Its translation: CASSLQGRIGNTIYF.

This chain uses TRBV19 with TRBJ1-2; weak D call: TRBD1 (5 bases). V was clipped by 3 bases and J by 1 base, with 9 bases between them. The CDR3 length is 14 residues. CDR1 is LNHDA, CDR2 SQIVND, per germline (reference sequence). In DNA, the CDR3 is TGTGCCAGTAGTATCAGGGAAATTAACTATGGCTACACCTTC. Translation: CASSIREINYGYTF. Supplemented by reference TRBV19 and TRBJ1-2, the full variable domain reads DGGITQSPKYLFRKEGQNVTLSCEQNLNHDAMYWYRQDPGQGLRLIYYSQIVNDFQKGDIAEGYSVSREKKESFPLTVTSAQKNPTAFYLCASSIREINYGYTFGSGTRLTVV.

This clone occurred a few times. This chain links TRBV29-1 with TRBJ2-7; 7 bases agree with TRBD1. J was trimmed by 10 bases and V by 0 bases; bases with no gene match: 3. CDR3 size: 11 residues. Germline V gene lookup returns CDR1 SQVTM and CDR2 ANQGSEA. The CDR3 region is CSVEDGDRQYF. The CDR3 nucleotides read TGCAGCGTTGAAGATGGGGACAGACAGTACTTC.

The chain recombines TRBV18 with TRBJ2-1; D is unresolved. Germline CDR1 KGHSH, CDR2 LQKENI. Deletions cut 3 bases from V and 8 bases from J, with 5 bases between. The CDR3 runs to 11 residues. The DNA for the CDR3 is TGTGCCAGCTCACCTCGATATGAGCAGTTCTTC. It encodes CASSPRYEQFF.